The next 26 T cell receptor beta chains were all read from a single sample in a study of vaccination effects on CD4 cells after COVID-19. For these receptors, no antigen is known. Sequencing was preceded by expansion of antigen-specific CD4+ T cells with viral peptide pools in the ViraFEST assay. Cultured cells yielded isolated CD4+ T cells after around 9 days. According to the study, vaccine recipients showed no prior SARS-CoV-2 infection and negative nucleocapsid antibodies. Clones were read by immunoSEQ multiplex PCR, and TCRdb kept only the in-frame ones, dropping some. The sample yields 62,000 or so clones, under 90% seen once. Specimen: CD4+ T cells from PBMCs cultured with SARS-CoV-2 spike peptides, collected before COVID-19 vaccination. Source of these receptors: a human donor who received a COVID-19 vaccine.

This rearrangement joins TRBV5-1 to TRBJ2-2, with D hard to call. CDR1 SGHRS and CDR2 YFSETQ come from the germline V gene. CDR3 size: 14 residues. Trimming took 0 bases from V and 1 from J, leaving 4 bases between them. CDR3 nucleotides: TGCGCCAGCAGCTTGGAAGGGAACACCGGGGAGCTGTTTTTT. Its translation is CASSLEGNTGELFF.

V gene TRBV24-1 combines with J gene TRBJ2-3, with TRBD1 identical over 8 bases. V was clipped by 4 bases and J by 1 base; unmatched bases: 6. CDR1 and CDR2 (germline): KGHDR, SFDVKD. The CDR3 length is 16 residues. CDR3 protein: CATSETGAAGTDTQYF. For the CDR3, the DNA is TGTGCCACCAGTGAGACAGGGGCCGCGGGCACAGATACGCAGTATTTT.

This sequence joins TRBV13 and TRBJ2-1; 8 nucleotides agree with TRBD2. Per the germline V gene, CDR1 is PRHDT and CDR2 is FYEKMQ (reference sequence). The CDR3 is made up of 17 amino acids. The J segment lost 6 bases and the V segment lost 3 bases, leaving 13 bases of the junction unmatched. The CDR3 DNA reads as TGTGCCAGCAGCTTCCTACCTAGCGGGTTCCAGGGCAATGAGCAGTTCTTC. Protein product: CASSFLPSGFQGNEQFF.

The chain joins TRBV19 to TRBJ1-2; TRBD1 agrees at 7 bases. Losses at the gene ends were 4 bases for V and 2 bases for J; bases not matched to a gene: 4. CDR1 is LNHDA and CDR2 is SQIVND in the germline V gene (reference sequence). The CDR3 is made up of 14 amino acids. CDR3 DNA sequence: TGTGCCAGTAGTAGAGACAGGGAGAACTATGGCTACACCTTC. This codes for CASSRDRENYGYTF.

The sample holds one count of this clone. This chain joins TRBV28 and TRBJ2-3, with 8 nucleotides matching TRBD2. The CDR3 extends over 15 amino acids. Germline CDR1 and CDR2: MDHEN and SYDVKM. V gave up 5 bases and J gave up 8 bases; unmatched junction bases: 12. The CDR3 loop reads CASSGTGGPQGTQYF. The CDR3 nucleotides read TGTGCCAGCAGTGGGACGGGGGGGCCTCAGGGTACGCAGTATTTT.

V usage is TRBV5-1 and J usage is TRBJ1-1, with TRBD1 matching 7 bases. The junction had 4 bases not matched to a gene; V was cut back by 4 bases and J by 1 base. The CDR3 runs 14 residues. Germline V gives CDR1 SGHRS, CDR2 YFSETQ. The CDR3 sequence: CASSTGQTNTEAFF. The CDR3 nucleotides read TGCGCCAGCAGCACGGGACAGACGAACACTGAAGCTTTCTTT.

This chain links TRBV18 with TRBJ2-6; possibly TRBD2 for D (6 bases). V gave up 6 bases and J gave up 3 bases, with 18 bases separating them. Looked up from germline, CDR1 is KGHSH and CDR2 is LQKENI. The CDR3 totals 17 residues. This CDR3 reads CASSAGTGASGANVLTF. The CDR3, as DNA: TGTGCCAGCTCCGCGGGGACGGGCGCGAGTGGGGCCAACGTCCTGACTTTC. Together with reference TRBV18 and TRBJ2-6, the CDR3 gives the full variable domain: NAGVMQNPRHLVRRRGQEARLRCSPMKGHSHVYWYRQLPEEGLKFMVYLQKENIIDESGMPKERFSAEFPKEGPSILRIQQVVRGDSAAYFCASSAGTGASGANVLTFGAGSRLTVL.

CDR3 DNA sequence: TGTGCCAGCAGCTCAGACAGTTGGCCCTTCTATGGCTACACCTTC. It yields the protein CASSSDSWPFYGYTF. This chain uses TRBV9 with TRBJ1-2; D might be TRBD1 (5 bases). The CDR3 totals 15 residues. The germline CDR1 and CDR2 sequences are SGDLS and YYNGEE. The V end was cut by 4 bases, the J end by 4 bases, with 17 bases between. The full variable domain, with the rest looked up from reference TRBV9 and TRBJ1-2, is DSGVTQTPKHLITATGQRVTLRCSPRSGDLSVYWYQQSLDQGLQFLIQYYNGEERAKGNILERFSAQQFPDLHSELNLSSLELGDSALYFCASSSDSWPFYGYTFGSGTRLTVV.

Of note for this clone: This same CDR3 is encoded by further DNA sequences in the sample. The rearrangement uses TRBV19 and TRBJ1-2, with D possibly TRBD1 on 5 matching bases. Germline V lookup: CDR1 LNHDA, CDR2 SQIVND (reference sequence). This CDR3 comprises 13 residues. Trimming cost V 9 bases and J 2 bases, with 13 bases left between them. CDR3 DNA sequence: TGTGCCAGCTCAAGGGACGGGAACTATGGCTACACCTTC. Amino acid sequence: CASSRDGNYGYTF.

The chain carries TRBV9 and TRBJ2-3; 12 positions match TRBD2. The junction had 19 bases not matched to a gene; V was cut back by 1 base and J by 1 base. Per germline, CDR1 SGDLS and CDR2 YYNGEE. The CDR3 length is 22 residues. The CDR3 sequence is CASSVIPPTSGGWARGTDTQYF. The CDR3 DNA follows: TGTGCCAGCAGCGTAATCCCGCCTACTAGCGGGGGGTGGGCAAGGGGCACAGATACGCAGTATTTT. The complete variable domain, with remaining parts taken from reference TRBV9 and TRBJ2-3, reads DSGVTQTPKHLITATGQRVTLRCSPRSGDLSVYWYQQSLDQGLQFLIQYYNGEERAKGNILERFSAQQFPDLHSELNLSSLELGDSALYFCASSVIPPTSGGWARGTDTQYFGPGTRLTVL.

The chain recombines TRBV6-6 with TRBJ2-2, with TRBD1 as a possible D gene (5 bases). The CDR3 is 14 amino acids. CDR1 is MNHNY, CDR2 SVGAGI, per germline (reference sequence). V gave up 5 bases and J gave up 0 bases, with 7 bases separating them. For the CDR3, the DNA is TGTGCCAGCAGTGTGACAGCGAACACCGGGGAGCTGTTTTTT. It encodes CASSVTANTGELFF.

The CDR3 nucleotides are TGTGCCAGCAGCAAAGTCGAACAGGCCTGCAATCAGCCCCAGCATTTT. This gives the protein CASSKVEQACNQPQHF. The chain links TRBV21-1 to TRBJ1-5; the table gives TRBD1 as D, unverified against the DNA. TRBV21-1 is annotated as a pseudogene. The CDR3 covers 16 residues.

Regarding this clone: Other nucleotide sequences in the sample specify the same CDR3. This chain joins TRBV4-1 and TRBJ1-1; 8 positions agree with TRBD1. This CDR3 spans 14 amino acids. Unmatched junction bases numbered 10, after V lost 6 bases and J lost 7 bases. Germline V CDR1 and CDR2: MGHRA, YSYEKL. CDR3 sequence: CASSQPRDRFEAFF. The CDR3 nucleotides are TGCGCCAGCAGTCAACCCCGGGACAGGTTTGAAGCTTTCTTT.

V is TRBV24-1 and J is TRBJ2-1, with D perhaps TRBD1 or TRBD2 (6 bases each). Deletions cut 4 bases from V and 7 bases from J, with 19 bases between. The V gene's germline CDR1 is KGHDR and CDR2 SFDVKD. This CDR3 has 16 amino acids. The CDR3 DNA follows: TGTGCCACCAGTGACCCCAGAGGGGGGCAAGGTAATGAGCAGTTCTTC. Protein sequence: CATSDPRGGQGNEQFF.

DNA of the CDR3: TGCGCCAGCAGCTATGGACAGTCCGAGGGGGAGCTGTTTTTT. Protein sequence: CASSYGQSEGELFF. V and J are TRBV5-1 and TRBJ2-2; D possibly corresponds to TRBD1 (6 bases). There are 14 residues in the CDR3. Germline V gene sequence: CDR1 SGHRS, CDR2 YFSETQ. The ends were cut back, 3 bases at V and 8 bases at J, with 14 bases in the middle.

This rearrangement joins TRBV4-2 to TRBJ2-3, with TRBD2 as a possible D gene (7 bases). This CDR3 is built from 15 residues. CDR1 is LGHNA, CDR2 YNFKEQ, per germline. With 5 bases removed from V and 6 bases from J, the gap between germline ends came to 18 bases. CDR3 residues: CASSGLGGGRDTQYF. The CDR3 coding sequence is TGTGCCAGCAGCGGCCTAGGGGGGGGAAGGGATACGCAGTATTTT.

The gene calls are TRBV20-1 and TRBJ2-5; D may be TRBD2 (5 bases). This CDR3 is built from 11 residues. Trimming stripped 6 bases from V and 5 bases from J, with 10 bases between. Per germline, CDR1 DFQATT and CDR2 SNEGSKA (reference sequence). Here the CDR3 DNA reads TGCAGTGCGTTACTAGGGGAGACCCAGTACTTC. This sequence encodes CSALLGETQYF.

This clone turned up a few times. The chain employs TRBV5-5 and TRBJ1-1, with D uncertain. Trimming left V 1 base short and J 0 bases short, with 4 bases between. The length of the CDR3 is 13 residues. From germline, CDR1 is SGHKS and CDR2 YYEKEE (reference sequence). The chain's CDR3 is CASSLLVNTEAFF. CDR3 DNA: TGTGCCAGCAGCTTGTTAGTGAACACTGAAGCTTTCTTT.

The chain is built from TRBV29-1 and TRBJ2-3; D might be TRBD1 (6 bases). This CDR3 is 13 amino acids long. V was shortened by 3 bases and J by 4 bases, with 11 bases between the two germline ends. Germline CDR1 is SQVTM and CDR2 is ANQGSEA. The CDR3 loop is CSVDIAGADTQYF. The CDR3 coding sequence is TGCAGCGTTGATATCGCAGGGGCAGATACGCAGTATTTT.

DNA for the CDR3: TGCGCCAGCAGCTACGGTGACAGGGCCACAGATACGCAGTATTTT. Translated: CASSYGDRATDTQYF. The gene calls are TRBV5-1 and TRBJ2-3; 7 bases agree with TRBD1. The junction had 6 bases not matched to a gene; V was cut back by 3 bases and J by 2 bases. The CDR3 length is 15 residues. CDR1 SGHRS and CDR2 YFSETQ come from the germline V gene.

The CDR3 spells CASSSGRDNSPLHF. The CDR3 nucleotides read TGTGCCAGCAGCTCAGGCAGGGACAATTCACCCCTCCACTTT. The chain joins TRBV7-3 to TRBJ1-6, with a possible D match to TRBD1 (5 bases). The V end lost 4 bases, the J end lost 7 bases, and 11 bases lay between the germline ends. Germline-derived CDR1 and CDR2 are SGHTA and FQGTGA. The CDR3 sequence is 14 residues long.

This clone has a single count. This chain links TRBV28 with TRBJ1-5; TRBD1 agrees at 10 bases. The CDR3 has 16 amino acids. The junction had 9 bases not matched to a gene; V was cut back by 7 bases and J by 3 bases. CDR1 is MDHEN, CDR2 SYDVKM, per germline. The CDR3 loop reads CASITWTGGTNQPQHF. CDR3 nucleotide sequence: TGTGCCAGCATTACCTGGACAGGGGGGACCAATCAGCCCCAGCATTTT.

The DNA for the CDR3 is TGTGCCAGCGAAGTTGAAGAGACCCAGTACTTC. Translating it yields CASEVEETQYF. J is TRBJ2-5 and V is TRBV2; D unclear. The CDR3 contains 11 residues. Germline V gene sequence: CDR1 SNHLY, CDR2 FYNNEI. Trimming removed 8 bases at V and 3 bases at J, with 7 bases between.

J is TRBJ2-5 and V is TRBV4-1; 7 bases map to TRBD2. Germline lookup yields CDR1 MGHRA and CDR2 YSYEKL. The CDR3 contains 14 residues. After removal of 1 base from V and 7 bases from J, the junction contained 6 bases not matched to a gene. In DNA form, the CDR3 reads TGCGCCAGCAGCCAAGGGGGGGGATCGGGGACCCAGTACTTC. This encodes CASSQGGGSGTQYF.

V and J are TRBV2 and TRBJ2-5; 7 positions match TRBD1. V trimming: 8 bases; J trimming: 5 bases; junction bases outside the gene matches: 11. Germline values: CDR1 SNHLY, CDR2 FYNNEI. CDR3 length: 14 amino acids. The CDR3 DNA reads as TGTGCCAGCCAGAGGGGGCTAGCCGTGGAGACCCAGTACTTC. Protein: CASQRGLAVETQYF.

The genes are TRBV2 and TRBJ2-1, with D tentatively TRBD1 (5 bases). The CDR3 contains 16 residues. V lost 3 bases to trimming and J lost 6 bases, with 18 bases between them. Germline V CDR1 and CDR2: SNHLY, FYNNEI. The CDR3 coding sequence is TGTGCCAGCAGTGACGTCGGAGCGCGGCAGGGCAATGAGCAGTTCTTC. Its translation is CASSDVGARQGNEQFF.